This passage covers 20 T cell receptor beta chains from one sample sequenced in a study of blood T cell repertoires in COVID-19. TCRdb's copy holds only in-frame clones and misses some; the assay was immunoSEQ multiplex PCR. The profile covers 200,000 to 250,000 clones, with 84% appearing a single time and 5.5% to 7.5% taken by the ten largest. The sample taken for sequencing was PBMCs or T cells enriched from blood (not recorded which). Receptor source: a woman between 35 and 50 years old who had recovered from COVID-19.

The chain links TRBV7-9 to TRBJ1-4; 8 bases are shared with TRBD1. This CDR3 is built from 14 residues. CDR1 is SEHNR and CDR2 is FQNEAQ in the germline V gene (reference sequence). Trimming cost V 4 bases and J 7 bases; bases outside gene matches: 5. CDR3 in amino acids: CASSYQGAVEKLFF. CDR3 nucleotides: TGTGCCAGCAGCTATCAGGGGGCCGTTGAAAAACTGTTTTTT.

This chain uses TRBV6-5 with TRBJ1-4; TRBD1 agrees at 9 bases. The germline CDR1 and CDR2 sequences are MNHEY and SVGAGI. V dropped 6 bases and J dropped 6; count of bases not matched to a gene: 5. The CDR3 totals 14 residues. The CDR3 here is CASSRDRVDEKLFF. The CDR3 nucleotides are TGTGCCAGCAGCCGGGACAGGGTCGATGAAAAACTGTTTTTT.

This chain uses TRBV2 with TRBJ2-7, with D unclear. The ends were cut back, 1 base at V and 6 bases at J, with 16 bases in the middle. The CDR3 is 15 residues long. Germline loops: CDR1 SNHLY, CDR2 FYNNEI. CDR3 residues: CASSEDRLGSSEQYV. The CDR3 nucleotides read TGTGCCAGCAGTGAAGATCGGCTAGGTAGTAGCGAGCAGTACGTC.

The genes are TRBV7-8 and TRBJ2-7; tentative D call: TRBD2 (6 bases). The CDR3 runs 13 residues. Germline-derived CDR1 and CDR2 are SGHVS and FQNEAQ. The V end was cut by 2 bases, the J end by 3 bases, with 8 bases between. CDR3 sequence: CASSLRTNYEQYF. CDR3 bases: TGTGCCAGCAGCTTACGGACTAACTACGAGCAGTACTTC.

As regards this clone: Distinct nucleotide sequences in the sample also encode this CDR3. The rearrangement uses TRBV2 and TRBJ2-1; no definite D call. Per the germline V gene, CDR1 is SNHLY and CDR2 is FYNNEI. This CDR3 comprises 11 residues. V dropped 3 bases and J dropped 7 bases, with 4 bases sitting between them. The CDR3 DNA follows: TGTGCCAGCAGTGACAGAAATGAGCAGTTCTTC. Translating gives CASSDRNEQFF.

The chain couples TRBV29-1 to TRBJ2-1; TRBD1 aligns across 9 bases. This CDR3 has 14 amino acids. Germline V gene lookup returns CDR1 SQVTM and CDR2 ANQGSEA. CDR3 protein: CSLYRDREHNEQFF. For the CDR3, the DNA is TGCAGTTTATACCGGGACAGGGAACACAATGAGCAGTTCTTC.

CDR3 nucleotides: TGTGCCAGTAGTATTAGTTCTACAGGGCTCTCTCAGCCCCAGCATTTT. Its protein product is CASSISSTGLSQPQHF. The rearrangement joins TRBV19 to TRBJ1-5; weak D call: TRBD1 (6 bases). The CDR3 sequence is 16 residues long. V lost 3 bases and J lost 6, with 18 bases in between. CDR1 is LNHDA, CDR2 SQIVND, per germline (reference sequence). Combining the CDR3 with reference TRBV19 and TRBJ1-5 gives the whole variable domain DGGITQSPKYLFRKEGQNVTLSCEQNLNHDAMYWYRQDPGQGLRLIYYSQIVNDFQKGDIAEGYSVSREKKESFPLTVTSAQKNPTAFYLCASSISSTGLSQPQHFGDGTRLSIL.

The chain combines TRBV11-3 with TRBJ2-2; 8 bases line up with TRBD1. Germline CDR1 is SGHNT and CDR2 is YENEEA. V lost 5 bases to trimming and J lost 8 bases; unmatched junction nucleotides: 7. CDR3 length: 14 amino acids. The CDR3 reads CASSPTGGMGELFF. The DNA for the CDR3 is TGTGCCAGCAGCCCCACAGGGGGAATGGGGGAGCTGTTTTTT. The complete variable domain, with remaining parts taken from reference TRBV11-3 and TRBJ2-2, reads EAGVVQSPRYKIIEKKQPVAFWCNPISGHNTLYWYLQNLGQGPELLIRYENEEAVDDSQLPKDRFSAERLKGVDSTLKIQPAELGDSAVYLCASSPTGGMGELFFGEGSRLTVL.

This chain uses TRBV23-1 with TRBJ1-3; possibly TRBD1 for D (5 bases). TRBV23-1 is an ORF for which the function is uncertain. The CDR3 is 16 amino acids. The V end lost 4 bases, the J end lost 4 bases, and 17 bases lay between the germline ends. The CDR3 sequence: CASSPSGGRIGNTIYF. The DNA of the CDR3 is TGCGCCAGCAGTCCTTCCGGGGGACGAATAGGAAACACCATATATTTT.

The V and J genes are TRBV6-4 and TRBJ2-4; 8 bases agree with TRBD1. J gave up 0 bases and V 8 bases, and 6 bases lay outside the gene matches. The CDR3 extends over 15 amino acids. Germline V CDR1 and CDR2: MRHNA, SNTAGT. CDR3 in amino acids: CASGTRGRAKNIQYF. CDR3 sequence (DNA): TGTGCCAGCGGGACCAGGGGGCGAGCCAAAAACATTCAGTACTTC.

This clone was seen a few times. V is TRBV7-3 and J is TRBJ2-3, with 10 bases that match TRBD2. The junction had 8 bases not matched to a gene; V was cut back by 5 bases and J by 3 bases. Germline CDR1 SGHTA, CDR2 FQGTGA. The CDR3 covers 16 residues. The CDR3 region has the DNA TGTGCCAGCAGCCCGGTGGGTAGCGGGGGGACAGATACGCAGTATTTT. It codes for CASSPVGSGGTDTQYF.

The chain joins TRBV19 to TRBJ1-5; D call uncertain. The CDR3 has 16 residues. The V end lost 2 bases, the J end lost 0 bases, and 11 bases lay between the germline ends. Germline V gene data show CDR1 as LNHDA and CDR2 as SQIVND (reference sequence). The CDR3 protein is CASSIRQWSSNQPQHF. The CDR3 bases are TGTGCCAGTAGTATACGCCAGTGGAGTAGCAATCAGCCCCAGCATTTT. Complete variable domain (other parts from reference TRBV19 and TRBJ1-5): DGGITQSPKYLFRKEGQNVTLSCEQNLNHDAMYWYRQDPGQGLRLIYYSQIVNDFQKGDIAEGYSVSREKKESFPLTVTSAQKNPTAFYLCASSIRQWSSNQPQHFGDGTRLSIL.

CDR3 nucleotides: TGTGCCAGCAGCCTAACATACAGGGGAAGGAATGCTGAAGCTTTCTTT. The encoded protein is CASSLTYRGRNAEAFF. The rearrangement links TRBV6-2 or TRBV6-3 to TRBJ1-1; 7 nucleotides line up with TRBD1. Germline loops: CDR1 MNHEY, CDR2 SVGEGT. Losses at the gene ends were 6 bases for V and 6 bases for J; bases not matched to a gene: 16. This CDR3 is built from 16 residues.

V usage is TRBV3-1 (or the pseudogene TRBV3-2) and J usage is TRBJ1-3; D uncertain. Germline lookup yields CDR1 LGHDT and CDR2 YNNKEL (reference sequence). V lost 1 base, J lost 0 bases, and 10 bases lay in between. The CDR3 contains 16 residues. CDR3 nucleotide sequence: TGTGCCAGCAGCCAAGGCGGGCCGACCTCTGGAAACACCATATATTTT. Its translation is CASSQGGPTSGNTIYF.

The chain carries TRBV30 and TRBJ1-2; the D is unclear. V was clipped by 1 base and J by 4 bases, with 7 bases between them. There are 12 residues in the CDR3. Germline values: CDR1 GTSNPN, CDR2 SVGIG (reference sequence). Written as DNA, the CDR3 is TGTGCCTGGAGTGCCCCTTTCTATGGCTACACCTTC. Its protein is CAWSAPFYGYTF.

This chain connects TRBV18 to TRBJ2-5; 11 bases map to TRBD2. CDR3 length: 16 residues. The germline V gene has CDR1 KGHSH and CDR2 LQKENI. V trimming: 5 bases; J trimming: 1 base; junction bases outside the gene matches: 6. Written as DNA, the CDR3 is TGTGCCAGCTCATCAGGACTAGCGGGTTTCCAAGAGACCCAGTACTTC. It yields the protein CASSSGLAGFQETQYF.

This chain joins TRBV6-5 and TRBJ2-3, with TRBD1 matching 7 bases. Germline-derived CDR1 and CDR2 are MNHEY and SVGAGI. V was pared by 2 bases and J by 1 base, with 3 bases of the junction left unmatched. CDR3 length: 15 amino acids. The CDR3 here is CASSYNRGGTDTQYF. The CDR3, as DNA: TGTGCCAGCAGTTACAACAGGGGCGGCACAGATACGCAGTATTTT.

The chain is built from TRBV9 and TRBJ1-2; 7 bases agree with TRBD1. This CDR3 spans 14 amino acids. The ends lost 4 bases at V and 4 bases at J; junction bases unmatched: 7. Germline lookup yields CDR1 SGDLS and CDR2 YYNGEE. The CDR3 bases are TGTGCCAGCAGCTCGACAGGGAGTAGCTATGGCTACACCTTC. Its protein product is CASSSTGSSYGYTF.

The chain couples TRBV27 to TRBJ2-3; the D gene is possibly TRBD1 (5 bases). Germline CDR1 and CDR2: MNHEY and SMNVEV (reference sequence). The CDR3 has 15 amino acids. Between the trimmed V and J ends, which lost 6 bases and 3 bases, there was a span of 16 bases. Written as DNA, the CDR3 is TGTGCCAGCAGCAGCAGGGCCCTCGCGACAGATACGCAGTATTTT. Encoded protein: CASSSRALATDTQYF.

This clone was found once. This chain connects TRBV27 to TRBJ2-5; 14 bases line up with TRBD2. The ends lost 7 bases at V and 4 bases at J; junction bases unmatched: 5. This CDR3 has 15 amino acids. CDR1 MNHEY and CDR2 SMNVEV come from the germline V gene (reference sequence). CDR3 coding DNA: TGTGCCAGCACGACCGGGACTAGCGGGAGAGAGACCCAGTACTTC. Translated, it gives CASTTGTSGRETQYF.